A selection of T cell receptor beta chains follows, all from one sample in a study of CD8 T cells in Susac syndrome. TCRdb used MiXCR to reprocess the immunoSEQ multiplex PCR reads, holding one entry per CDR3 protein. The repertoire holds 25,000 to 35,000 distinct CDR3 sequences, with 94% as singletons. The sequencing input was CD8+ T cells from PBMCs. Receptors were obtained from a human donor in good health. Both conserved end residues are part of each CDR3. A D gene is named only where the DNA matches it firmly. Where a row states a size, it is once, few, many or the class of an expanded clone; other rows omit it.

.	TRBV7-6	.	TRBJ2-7	CASSLQGFKSSYEQYF	TGTGCCAGCAGCTTACAGGGGTTTAAGAGCTCCTACGAGCAGTACTTC
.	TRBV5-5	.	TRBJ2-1	CASSGANILYNEQFF	TGTGCCAGCAGCGGCGCGAACATATTATACAATGAGCAGTTCTTC
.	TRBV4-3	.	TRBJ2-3	CASSHRESSTDTQYF	TGCGCCAGCAGCCACAGGGAGTCTAGCACAGATACGCAGTATTTT
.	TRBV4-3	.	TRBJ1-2	CASSQDFSPNYGYTF	TGCGCCAGCAGCCAAGATTTTTCCCCTAACTATGGCTACACCTTC
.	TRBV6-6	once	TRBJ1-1	CASSQGLNTEAFF	TGTGCCAGCAGTCAAGGGTTGAACACTGAAGCTTTCTTT
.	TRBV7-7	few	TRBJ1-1	CASSPGRNTEAFF	TGTGCCAGCAGCCCTGGACGGAACACTGAAGCTTTCTTT
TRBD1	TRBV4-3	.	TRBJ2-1	CASSQDSRTGGNEQFF	TGCGCCAGCAGCCAAGACTCGCGGACAGGGGGAAATGAGCAGTTCTTC
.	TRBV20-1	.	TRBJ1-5	CSASGVSNQPQHF	TGCAGTGCTAGCGGGGTTAGCAATCAGCCCCAGCATTTT
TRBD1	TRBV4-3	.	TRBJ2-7	CASSQDAQGASYEQYF	TGCGCCAGCAGCCAAGATGCGCAGGGGGCCTCCTACGAGCAGTACTTC
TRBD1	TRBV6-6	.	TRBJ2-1	CASSPTGLSYNEQFF	TGTGCCAGCAGTCCGACAGGGCTCTCCTACAATGAGCAGTTCTTC
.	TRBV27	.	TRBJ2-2	CASTLVANTGELFF	TGTGCCAGTACGCTCGTCGCGAACACCGGGGAGCTGTTTTTT
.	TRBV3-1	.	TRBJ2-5	CASSQDRGPQYF	TGTGCCAGCAGCCAAGATCGGGGGCCCCAGTACTTC
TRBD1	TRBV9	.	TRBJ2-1	CASSLQGENEQFF	TGTGCCAGCAGCCTACAGGGGGAGAATGAGCAGTTCTTC
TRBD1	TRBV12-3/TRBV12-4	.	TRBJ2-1	CASSTDRGRGNEQFF	TGTGCCAGCAGTACGGACAGGGGACGTGGGAATGAGCAGTTCTTC
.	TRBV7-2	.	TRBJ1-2	CASSPGKGHNYGYTF	TGTGCCAGCAGCCCCGGAAAGGGACACAACTATGGCTACACCTTC
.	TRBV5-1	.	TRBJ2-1	CASSLEGVGNEQFF	TGCGCCAGCAGCTTAGAAGGGGTTGGAAATGAGCAGTTCTTC
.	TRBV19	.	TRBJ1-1	CASSTSTGNTEAFF	TGTGCCAGTAGTACGTCGACAGGGAACACTGAAGCTTTCTTT
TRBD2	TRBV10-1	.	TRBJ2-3	CASSGGLAGSDTQYF	TGCGCCAGCAGCGGGGGACTAGCTGGGTCAGATACGCAGTATTTT
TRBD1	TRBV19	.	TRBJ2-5	CASRPWDRDQTQYF	TGTGCCAGTAGGCCTTGGGACAGGGACCAGACCCAGTACTTC
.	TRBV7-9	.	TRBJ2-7	CASSPLGYPHRYEQYF	TGTGCCAGCAGCCCATTAGGATACCCCCACCGGTACGAGCAGTACTTC
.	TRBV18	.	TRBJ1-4	CASSRDPTREKLFF	TGTGCCAGCTCCCGGGACCCTACAAGGGAAAAACTGTTTTTT
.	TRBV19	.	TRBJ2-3	CASSIGTASTDTQYF	TGTGCCAGTAGTATCGGGACGGCAAGCACAGATACGCAGTATTTT
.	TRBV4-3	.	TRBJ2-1	CASSQELSSYNEQFF	TGCGCCAGCAGCCAAGAGTTAAGCTCCTACAATGAGCAGTTCTTC
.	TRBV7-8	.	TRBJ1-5	CASSVGRGNQPQHF	TGTGCCAGCAGCGTCGGTAGGGGGAATCAGCCCCAGCATTTT
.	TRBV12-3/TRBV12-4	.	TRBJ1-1	CASSPQGVEAFF	TGTGCCAGCAGTCCCCAAGGGGTTGAAGCTTTCTTT
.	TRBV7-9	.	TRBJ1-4	CASSLRLRGNEKLFF	TGTGCCAGCAGCTTAAGATTGAGGGGTAATGAAAAACTGTTTTTT
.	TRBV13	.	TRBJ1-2	CASSLEGEANYGYTF	TGTGCCAGCAGCTTAGAAGGGGAAGCTAACTATGGCTACACCTTC
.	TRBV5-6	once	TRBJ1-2	CASSLEDRYGYTF	TGTGCCAGCAGCTTGGAAGACAGATATGGCTACACCTTC
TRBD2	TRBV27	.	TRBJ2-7	CASSLYEASGGGGEQYF	TGTGCCAGCAGTTTATATGAGGCTAGCGGGGGCGGAGGGGAGCAGTACTTC
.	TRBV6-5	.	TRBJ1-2	CASSYGAGLGYGYTF	TGTGCCAGCAGTTACGGAGCCGGGCTGGGTTATGGCTACACCTTC
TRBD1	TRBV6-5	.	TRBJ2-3	CASRTGGIADTQYF	TGTGCCAGCAGGACAGGGGGCATCGCAGATACGCAGTATTTT
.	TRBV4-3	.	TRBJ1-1	CASSQTSEVTEAFF	TGCGCCAGCAGCCAAACCTCGGAGGTCACTGAAGCTTTCTTT
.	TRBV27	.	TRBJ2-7	CASRQKLNHEQYF	TGTGCCAGCAGACAGAAACTAAATCACGAGCAGTACTTC
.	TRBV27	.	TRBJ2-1	CASSRVALSHEQFF	TGTGCCAGCTCACGGGTAGCCCTTTCTCATGAGCAGTTCTTC
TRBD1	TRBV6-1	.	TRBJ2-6	CASSPTGGTSGANVLTF	TGTGCCAGCAGTCCGACAGGGGGGACCTCTGGGGCCAACGTCCTGACTTTC
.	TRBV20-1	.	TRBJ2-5	CSARRDDGQETQYF	TGCAGTGCTAGGAGGGATGATGGCCAAGAGACCCAGTACTTC
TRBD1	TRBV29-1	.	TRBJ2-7	CSVGDRVYEQYF	TGCAGCGTTGGGGACAGGGTCTACGAGCAGTACTTC
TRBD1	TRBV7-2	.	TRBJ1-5	CASSRTGSNQPQHF	TGTGCCAGCAGCCGGACAGGGAGCAATCAGCCCCAGCATTTT
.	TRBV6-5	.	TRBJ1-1	CASKRGMNTEAFF	TGTGCCAGCAAGAGGGGCATGAACACTGAAGCTTTCTTT
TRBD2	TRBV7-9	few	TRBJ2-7	CASSLGGGTYEQYF	TGTGCCAGCAGCTTAGGCGGGGGGACCTACGAGCAGTACTTC
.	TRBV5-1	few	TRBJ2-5	CASSLAGVQETQYF	TGCGCCAGCAGCTTGGCCGGAGTCCAAGAGACCCAGTACTTC
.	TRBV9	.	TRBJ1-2	CASSKGDNYGYTF	TGTGCCAGCAGTAAGGGGGATAACTATGGCTACACCTTC
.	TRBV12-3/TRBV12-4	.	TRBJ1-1	CASRGETEAFF	TGTGCCAGCCGCGGGGAAACTGAAGCTTTCTTT
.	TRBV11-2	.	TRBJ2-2	CASSLEYTGELFF	TGTGCCAGCAGCTTAGAATACACCGGGGAGCTGTTTTTT
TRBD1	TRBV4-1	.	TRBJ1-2	CASSLRQGLDGYTF	TGCGCCAGCAGCCTTAGACAGGGGTTGGATGGCTACACCTTC
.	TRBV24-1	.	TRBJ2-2	CATSDSQYTGELFF	TGTGCCACCAGTGATTCACAGTACACCGGGGAGCTGTTTTTT
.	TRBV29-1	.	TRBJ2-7	CSVGTGYEQYF	TGCAGCGTGGGAACGGGCTACGAGCAGTACTTC
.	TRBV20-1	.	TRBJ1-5	CSAILPNQPQHF	TGCAGTGCTATCTTACCCAATCAGCCCCAGCATTTT
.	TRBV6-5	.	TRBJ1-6	CASSSSSQGVLHF	TGTGCCAGCAGTTCTTCCTCACAGGGTGTACTCCACTTT
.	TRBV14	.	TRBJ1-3	CASSDRDFPALSGNTIYF	TGTGCCAGCAGCGACCGGGACTTCCCGGCTCTCTCTGGAAACACCATATATTTT
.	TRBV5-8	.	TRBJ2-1	CASQRVYSYNEQFF	TGTGCCAGCCAACGGGTCTACTCCTACAATGAGCAGTTCTTC
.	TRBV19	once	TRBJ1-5	CASSILQDSNQPQHF	TGTGCCAGTAGTATTCTACAGGATAGCAATCAGCCCCAGCATTTT
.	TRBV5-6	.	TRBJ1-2	CASSSQPREMVYGYTF	TGTGCCAGCAGCTCACAACCACGGGAGATGGTCTATGGCTACACCTTC
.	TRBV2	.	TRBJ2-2	CASSVETGRTGELFF	TGTGCCAGCAGTGTGGAGACAGGACGGACCGGGGAGCTGTTTTTT
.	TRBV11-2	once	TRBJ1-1	CASSLGLDTEAFF	TGTGCCAGCAGCTTAGGGTTGGACACTGAAGCTTTCTTT
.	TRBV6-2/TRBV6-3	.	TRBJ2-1	CASSSSGTRNYNEQFF	TGTGCCAGCAGCTCATCCGGGACCAGAAATTACAATGAGCAGTTCTTC
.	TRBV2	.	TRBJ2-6	CASSERTSATGANVLTF	TGTGCCAGCAGTGAGCGGACTTCGGCAACTGGGGCCAACGTCCTGACTTTC
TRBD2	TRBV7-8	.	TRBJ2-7	CASSPGGAGSYEQYF	TGTGCCAGCAGCCCCGGGGGAGCGGGGTCCTACGAGCAGTACTTC
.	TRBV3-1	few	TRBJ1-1	CASSQAVRPEAFF	TGTGCCAGCAGCCAAGCCGTAAGACCTGAAGCTTTCTTT